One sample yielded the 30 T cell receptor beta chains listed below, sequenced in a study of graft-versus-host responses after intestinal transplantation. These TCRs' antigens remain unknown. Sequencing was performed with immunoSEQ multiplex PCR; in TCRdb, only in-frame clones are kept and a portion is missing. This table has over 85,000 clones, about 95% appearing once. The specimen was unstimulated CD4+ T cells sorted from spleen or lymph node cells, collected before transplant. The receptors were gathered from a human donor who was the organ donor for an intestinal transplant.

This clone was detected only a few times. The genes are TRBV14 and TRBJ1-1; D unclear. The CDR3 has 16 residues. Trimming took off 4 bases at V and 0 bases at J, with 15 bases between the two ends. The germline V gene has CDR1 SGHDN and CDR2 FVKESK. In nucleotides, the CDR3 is TGTGCCAGCAGCCCCCTTCGGCAAGGCATGAACACTGAAGCTTTCTTT. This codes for CASSPLRQGMNTEAFF.

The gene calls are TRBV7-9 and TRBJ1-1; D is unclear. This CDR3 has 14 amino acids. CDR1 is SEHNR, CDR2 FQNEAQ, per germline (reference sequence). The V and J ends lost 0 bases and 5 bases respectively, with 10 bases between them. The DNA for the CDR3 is TGTGCCAGCAGCTTAGCGGCCCCGGAGACTGAAGCTTTCTTT. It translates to CASSLAAPETEAFF.

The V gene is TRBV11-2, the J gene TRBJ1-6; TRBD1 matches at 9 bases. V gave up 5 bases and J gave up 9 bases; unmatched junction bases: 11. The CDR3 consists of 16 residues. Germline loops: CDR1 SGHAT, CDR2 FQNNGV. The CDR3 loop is CASSPRDRVRSSPLHF. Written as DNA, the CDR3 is TGTGCCAGCAGCCCCCGGGACAGGGTACGATCTTCACCCCTCCACTTT.

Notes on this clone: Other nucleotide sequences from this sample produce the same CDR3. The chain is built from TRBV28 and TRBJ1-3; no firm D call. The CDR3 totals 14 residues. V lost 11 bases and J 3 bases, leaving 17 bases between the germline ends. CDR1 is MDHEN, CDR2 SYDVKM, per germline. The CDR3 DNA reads TGTGCCCAACCCGGGGTTTCTCTTGGAAACACCATATATTTT. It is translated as CAQPGVSLGNTIYF.

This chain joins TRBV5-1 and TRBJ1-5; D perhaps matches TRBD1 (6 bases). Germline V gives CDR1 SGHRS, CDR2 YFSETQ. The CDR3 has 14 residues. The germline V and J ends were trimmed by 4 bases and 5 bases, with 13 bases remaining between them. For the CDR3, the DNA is TGCGCCAGCAGCCTCAGACAGGCCGATCAGCCCCAGCATTTT. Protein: CASSLRQADQPQHF.

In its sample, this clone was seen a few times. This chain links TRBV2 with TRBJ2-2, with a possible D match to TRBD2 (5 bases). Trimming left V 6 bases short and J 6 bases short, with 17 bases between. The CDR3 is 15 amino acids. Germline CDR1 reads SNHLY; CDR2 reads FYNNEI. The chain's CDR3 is CASRIRDQVSGELFF. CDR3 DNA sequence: TGTGCCAGCAGGATCCGGGATCAGGTCTCCGGGGAGCTGTTTTTT. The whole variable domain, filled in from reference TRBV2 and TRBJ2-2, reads EPEVTQTPSHQVTQMGQEVILRCVPISNHLYFYWYRQILGQKVEFLVSFYNNEISEKSEIFDDQFSVERPDGSNFTLKIRSTKLEDSAMYFCASRIRDQVSGELFFGEGSRLTVL.

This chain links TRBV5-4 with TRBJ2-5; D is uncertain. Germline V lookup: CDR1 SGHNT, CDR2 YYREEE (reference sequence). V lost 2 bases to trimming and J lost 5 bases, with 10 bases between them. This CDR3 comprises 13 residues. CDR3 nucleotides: TGTGCCAGCAGCTTTTCGGGTGAGGAGACCCAGTACTTC. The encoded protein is CASSFSGEETQYF. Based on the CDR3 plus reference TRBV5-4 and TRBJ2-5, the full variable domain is ETGVTQSPTHLIKTRGQQVTLRCSSQSGHNTVSWYQQALGQGPQFIFQYYREEENGRGNFPPRFSGLQFPNYSSELNVNALELDDSALYLCASSFSGEETQYFGPGTRLLVL.

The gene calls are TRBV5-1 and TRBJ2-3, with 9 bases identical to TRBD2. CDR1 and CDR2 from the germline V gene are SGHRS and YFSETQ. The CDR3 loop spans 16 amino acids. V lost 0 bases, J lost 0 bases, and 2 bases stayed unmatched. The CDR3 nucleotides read TGCGCCAGCAGCTTGGAAACTAGCGGGAGCACAGATACGCAGTATTTT. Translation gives CASSLETSGSTDTQYF.

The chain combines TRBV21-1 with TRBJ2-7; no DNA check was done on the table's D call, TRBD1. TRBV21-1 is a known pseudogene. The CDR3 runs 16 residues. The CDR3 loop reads CASSTSQPGQTYEQYF. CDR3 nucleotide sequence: TGTGCCAGCAGCACGTCGCAACCGGGACAAACCTACGAGCAGTACTTC.

CDR3 region: CASRRQGLYEQYF. For the CDR3, the DNA is TGTGCCAGCAGACGACAGGGGCTCTACGAGCAGTACTTC. The chain links TRBV6-5 to TRBJ2-7; 8 nucleotides line up with TRBD1. Germline lookup yields CDR1 MNHEY and CDR2 SVGAGI. Trimming cost V 6 bases and J 3 bases; bases outside gene matches: 4. The CDR3 is made up of 13 amino acids.

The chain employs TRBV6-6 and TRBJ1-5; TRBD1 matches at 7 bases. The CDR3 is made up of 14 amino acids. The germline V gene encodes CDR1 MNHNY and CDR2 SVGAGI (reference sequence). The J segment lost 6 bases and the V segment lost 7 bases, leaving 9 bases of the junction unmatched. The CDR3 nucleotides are TGTGCCAGCACCCTACAGGGGTACGGTCAGCCCCAGCATTTT. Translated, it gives CASTLQGYGQPQHF.

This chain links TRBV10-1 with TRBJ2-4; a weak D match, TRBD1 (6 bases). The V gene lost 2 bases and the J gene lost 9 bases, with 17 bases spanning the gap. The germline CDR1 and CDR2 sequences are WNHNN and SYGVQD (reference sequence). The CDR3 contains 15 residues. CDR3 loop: CASSEKEGTKVIQYF. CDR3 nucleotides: TGCGCCAGCAGTGAGAAGGAAGGGACAAAGGTCATTCAGTACTTC.

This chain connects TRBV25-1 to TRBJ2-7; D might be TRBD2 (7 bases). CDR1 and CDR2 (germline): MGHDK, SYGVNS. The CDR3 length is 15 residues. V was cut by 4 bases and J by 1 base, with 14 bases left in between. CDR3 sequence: CASSATGRGSYEQYF. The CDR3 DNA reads TGTGCCAGCAGTGCGACGGGGAGGGGGTCCTACGAGCAGTACTTC.

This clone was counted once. In DNA form, the CDR3 reads TGTGCCAGCAGCCAGCCCCAGCGGGGGTACACAGATACGCAGTATTTT. Translated, it gives CASSQPQRGYTDTQYF. The chain joins TRBV11-2 to TRBJ2-3, with TRBD2 matching 8 bases. The V segment lost 5 bases and the J segment 2 bases; nucleotides outside the gene matches: 9. This CDR3 comprises 16 residues. The germline V gene has CDR1 SGHAT and CDR2 FQNNGV.

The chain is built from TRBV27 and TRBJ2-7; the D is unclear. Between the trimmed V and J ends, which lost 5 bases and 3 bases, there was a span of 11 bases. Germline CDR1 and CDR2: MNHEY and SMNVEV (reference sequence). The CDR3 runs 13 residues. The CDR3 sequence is CASSPTHRYEQYF. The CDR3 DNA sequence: TGTGCCAGCAGTCCCACTCACCGCTACGAGCAGTACTTC.

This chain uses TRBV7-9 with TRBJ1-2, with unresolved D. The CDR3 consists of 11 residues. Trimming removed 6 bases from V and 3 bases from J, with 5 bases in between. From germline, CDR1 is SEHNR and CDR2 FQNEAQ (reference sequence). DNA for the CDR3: TGTGCCAGCAGTGCACACTATGGCTACACCTTC. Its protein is CASSAHYGYTF.

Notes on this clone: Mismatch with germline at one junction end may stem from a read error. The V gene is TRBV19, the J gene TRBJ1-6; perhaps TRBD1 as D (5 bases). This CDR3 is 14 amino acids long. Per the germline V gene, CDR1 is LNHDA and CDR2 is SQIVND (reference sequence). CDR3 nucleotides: TGTGCCAGTAACCCGACAGTCATAGGTTCACTCCTCCACTTT. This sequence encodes CASNPTVIGSLLHF. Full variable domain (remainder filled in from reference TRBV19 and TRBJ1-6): DGGITQSPKYLFRKEGQNVTLSCEQNLNHDAMYWYRQDPGQGLRLIYYSQIVNDFQKGDIAEGYSVSREKKESFPLTVTSAQKNPTAFYLCASNPTVIGSLLHFGNGTRLTVT.

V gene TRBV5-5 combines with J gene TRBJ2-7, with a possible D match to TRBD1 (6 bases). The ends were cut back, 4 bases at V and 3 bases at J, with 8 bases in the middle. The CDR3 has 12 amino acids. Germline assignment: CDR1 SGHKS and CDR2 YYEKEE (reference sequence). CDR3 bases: TGTGCCAGCAGCCGGGACAACTACGAGCAGTACTTC. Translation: CASSRDNYEQYF. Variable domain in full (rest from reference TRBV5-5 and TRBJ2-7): DAGVTQSPTHLIKTRGQQVTLRCSPISGHKSVSWYQQVLGQGPQFIFQYYEKEERGRGNFPDRFSARQFPNYSSELNVNALLLGDSALYLCASSRDNYEQYFGPGTRLTVT.

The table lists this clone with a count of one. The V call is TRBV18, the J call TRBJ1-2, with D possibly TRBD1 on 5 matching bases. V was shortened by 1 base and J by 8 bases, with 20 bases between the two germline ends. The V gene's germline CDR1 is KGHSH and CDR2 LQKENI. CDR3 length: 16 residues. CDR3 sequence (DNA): TGTGCCAGCTCACCACTCTCTGGCAGGGTCTCTGAGGGCTACACCTTC. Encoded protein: CASSPLSGRVSEGYTF.

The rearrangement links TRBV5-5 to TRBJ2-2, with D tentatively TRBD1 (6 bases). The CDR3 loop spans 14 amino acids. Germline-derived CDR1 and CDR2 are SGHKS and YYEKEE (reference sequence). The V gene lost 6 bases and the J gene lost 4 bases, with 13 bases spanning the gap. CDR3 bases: TGTGCCAGCACCAGGACAGTTTTCACCGGGGAGCTGTTTTTT. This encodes CASTRTVFTGELFF.

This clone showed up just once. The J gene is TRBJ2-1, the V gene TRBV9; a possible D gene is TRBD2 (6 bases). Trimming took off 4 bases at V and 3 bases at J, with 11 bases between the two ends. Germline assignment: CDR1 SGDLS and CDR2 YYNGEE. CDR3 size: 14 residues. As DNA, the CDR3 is TGTGCCAGCAGCCCCCGGACTAACTACAATGAGCAGTTCTTC. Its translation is CASSPRTNYNEQFF.

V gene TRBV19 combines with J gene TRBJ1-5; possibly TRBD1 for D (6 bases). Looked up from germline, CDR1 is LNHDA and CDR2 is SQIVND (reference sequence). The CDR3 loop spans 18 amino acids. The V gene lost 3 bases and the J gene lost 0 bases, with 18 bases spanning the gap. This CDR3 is CASSIAPGQRYSNQPQHF. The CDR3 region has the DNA TGTGCCAGTAGTATTGCCCCGGGACAAAGATATAGCAATCAGCCCCAGCATTTT. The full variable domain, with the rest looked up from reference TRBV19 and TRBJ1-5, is DGGITQSPKYLFRKEGQNVTLSCEQNLNHDAMYWYRQDPGQGLRLIYYSQIVNDFQKGDIAEGYSVSREKKESFPLTVTSAQKNPTAFYLCASSIAPGQRYSNQPQHFGDGTRLSIL.

DNA of the CDR3: TGCGCCAGCAGCTTGGGCCTTCAGGGGCACGTCTCCTACGAGCAGTACTTC. This gives the protein CASSLGLQGHVSYEQYF. The chain couples TRBV5-1 to TRBJ2-7; D is perhaps TRBD1 (6 bases). Looked up from germline, CDR1 is SGHRS and CDR2 is YFSETQ. Trimming took 0 bases from V and 0 from J, leaving 16 bases between them. The CDR3 consists of 17 residues.

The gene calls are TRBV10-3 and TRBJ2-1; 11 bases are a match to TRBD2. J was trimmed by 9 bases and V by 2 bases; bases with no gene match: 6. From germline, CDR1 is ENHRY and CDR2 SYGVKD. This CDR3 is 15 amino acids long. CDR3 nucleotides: TGTGCCATCAGTGAGGCTAGCGGGGGGTTTGGTGAGCAGTTCTTC. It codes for CAISEASGGFGEQFF.

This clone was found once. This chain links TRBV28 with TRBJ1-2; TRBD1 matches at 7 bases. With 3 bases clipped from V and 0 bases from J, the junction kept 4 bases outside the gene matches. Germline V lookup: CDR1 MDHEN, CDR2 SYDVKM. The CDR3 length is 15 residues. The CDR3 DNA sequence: TGTGCCAGCAGTTTGGGTGACAGGGCTAACTATGGCTACACCTTC. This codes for CASSLGDRANYGYTF.

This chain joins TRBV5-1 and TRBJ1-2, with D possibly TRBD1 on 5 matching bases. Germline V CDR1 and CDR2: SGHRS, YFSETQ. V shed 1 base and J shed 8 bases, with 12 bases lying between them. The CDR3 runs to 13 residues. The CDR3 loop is CASSLKFDSGYTF. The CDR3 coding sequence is TGCGCCAGCAGCTTGAAATTCGACAGCGGCTACACCTTC.

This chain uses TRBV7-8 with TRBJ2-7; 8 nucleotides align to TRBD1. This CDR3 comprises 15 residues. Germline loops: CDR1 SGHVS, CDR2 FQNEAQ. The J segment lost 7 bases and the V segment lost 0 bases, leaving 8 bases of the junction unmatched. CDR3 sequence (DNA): TGTGCCAGCAGCTTAGCGGCGGACAGGGCGAGTGAGCAGTACTTC. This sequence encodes CASSLAADRASEQYF.

CDR3 in DNA: TGTGCCAGCAGTTTAATAACTAATGAAAAACTGTTTTTT. Amino acid sequence: CASSLITNEKLFF. This chain connects TRBV28 to TRBJ1-4; D ambiguous. Germline V lookup: CDR1 MDHEN, CDR2 SYDVKM. V lost 2 bases and J 1 base, leaving 2 bases between the germline ends. The CDR3 is made up of 13 amino acids. The variable domain in full, completed from reference TRBV28 and TRBJ1-4, reads DVKVTQSSRYLVKRTGEKVFLECVQDMDHENMFWYRQDPGLGLRLIYFSYDVKMKEKGDIPEGYSVSREKKERFSLILESASTNQTSMYLCASSLITNEKLFFGSGTQLSVL.

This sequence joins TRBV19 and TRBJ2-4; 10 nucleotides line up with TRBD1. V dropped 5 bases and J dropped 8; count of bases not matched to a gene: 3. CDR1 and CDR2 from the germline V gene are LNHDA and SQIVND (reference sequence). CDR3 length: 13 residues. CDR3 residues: CASSVTGGHIQYF. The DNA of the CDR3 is TGTGCCAGTAGTGTGACAGGGGGCCACATTCAGTACTTC.

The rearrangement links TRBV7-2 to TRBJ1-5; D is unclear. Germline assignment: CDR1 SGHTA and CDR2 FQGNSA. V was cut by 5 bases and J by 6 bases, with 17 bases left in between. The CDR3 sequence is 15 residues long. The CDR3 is CASSLEKGPGQPQHF. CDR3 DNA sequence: TGTGCCAGCAGCCTCGAGAAAGGGCCAGGTCAGCCCCAGCATTTT. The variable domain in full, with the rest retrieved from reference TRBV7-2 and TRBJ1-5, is GAGVSQSPSNKVTEKGKDVELRCDPISGHTALYWYRQSLGQGLEFLIYFQGNSAPDKSGLPSDRFSAERTGGSVSTLTIQRTQQEDSAVYLCASSLEKGPGQPQHFGDGTRLSIL.